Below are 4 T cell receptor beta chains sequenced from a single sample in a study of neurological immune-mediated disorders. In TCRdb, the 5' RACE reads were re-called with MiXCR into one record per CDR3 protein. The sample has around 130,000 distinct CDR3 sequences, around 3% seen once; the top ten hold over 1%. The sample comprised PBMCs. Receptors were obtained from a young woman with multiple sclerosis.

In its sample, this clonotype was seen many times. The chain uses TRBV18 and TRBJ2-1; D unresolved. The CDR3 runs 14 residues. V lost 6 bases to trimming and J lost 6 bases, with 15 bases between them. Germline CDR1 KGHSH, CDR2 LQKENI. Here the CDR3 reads CASSSMGLTNEQFF. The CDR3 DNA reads TGTGCCAGCTCCTCTATGGGTCTAACCAATGAGCAGTTCTTC.

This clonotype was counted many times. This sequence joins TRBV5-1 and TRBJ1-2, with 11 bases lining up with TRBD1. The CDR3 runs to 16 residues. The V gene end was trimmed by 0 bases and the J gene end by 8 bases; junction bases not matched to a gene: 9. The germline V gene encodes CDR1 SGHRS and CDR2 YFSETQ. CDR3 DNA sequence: TGCGCCAGCAGCTTGGAGTGGACAGGGGGCGCGAAAGGCTACACCTTC. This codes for CASSLEWTGGAKGYTF.

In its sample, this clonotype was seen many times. CDR3 DNA: TGCAGTGCTAGCCGTCTCGAGGAGCAGTTCTTC. It is translated as CSASRLEEQFF. This chain connects TRBV20-1 to TRBJ2-1; D not certain. Germline V CDR1 and CDR2: DFQATT, SNEGSKA (reference sequence). V lost 3 bases, J lost 10 bases, and 10 bases lay in between. The CDR3 spans 11 residues.

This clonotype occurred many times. The CDR3 loop is CASSFWGLNTGELFF. The CDR3 DNA reads TGTGCCAGCAGCTTCTGGGGGCTAAACACCGGGGAGCTGTTTTTT. This chain uses TRBV7-9 with TRBJ2-2, with D perhaps TRBD1 (6 bases). CDR3 length: 15 residues. Germline V gene sequence: CDR1 SEHNR, CDR2 FQNEAQ (reference sequence). V gave up 3 bases and J gave up 2 bases, with 10 bases separating them.